This entry is about one T cell receptor (beta chain). Its antigen is still unknown. A sample-barcoded 5' primer and a J-beta primer mix were used in a second PCR of roughly 7 to 11 cycles. A tag from a template-switch adaptor with 12 random nucleotides marked each cDNA molecule. TCRdb analysed the 5' RACE reads with MiXCR anew, one entry per CDR3 protein. This table holds hundreds of thousands of distinct CDR3 sequences, 40% to 50% found once. The data were obtained in a study of blood T cells in healthy people across ages. The study, taken as a whole, reports: Per million T cells, the diversity of TCR beta decreased roughly linearly as age advanced.

The clonotype was recovered from a man in his sixties in good health. Sequencing used blood.

CDR3 region: CASSVVPLAGGLSEQYF. For the CDR3, the DNA is TGTGCCAGCAGCGTAGTTCCCCTAGCGGGGGGGCTCAGTGAGCAGTACTTC. This sequence joins TRBV9 and TRBJ2-7; TRBD2 matches 12 bases. Trimming cost V 0 bases and J 7 bases; bases outside gene matches: 11. The CDR3 has 17 residues. The V gene's germline CDR1 is SGDLS and CDR2 YYNGEE.